This T cell receptor (beta chain) appears in the sequencing data of a study of shared clonotypes between healthy human individuals. Study results and caveats: With few donors, the genetic and exposure-history diversity represented was limited. Estimated richness was generally greater in naive than memory subsets.

Details on this clone: What it binds is unknown. Sequence at one end of the junction differs from germline and may be a read error.

The CDR3 extends over 11 amino acids. Germline V gene data show CDR1 as SNHLY and CDR2 as FYNNEI. Terminally differentiated effector memory CD45RA+ cells were left out of the naive CD8 fraction, which was CD45RO-negative and positively selected for CCR7. In the study's own analysis: Filtering differed because ImmunoSEQ produced junction-only sequences that carried no quality scores. Clones were sequenced by immunoSEQ multiplex PCR, and TCRdb holds only the in-frame ones, with some missing. From that table come the V and J calls and clone size; the DNA was used to work out D and trimming. Altogether about 1,900,000 clones are present, less than 95% being singletons, with the ten largest covering 1% to 1.5%.

The V gene is TRBV2, the J gene TRBJ1-4; D gene unclear. Sequencing was done on a sample of naive CD8+ T cells sorted from blood. This TCR derives from a man between 18 and 35 years old in good health. CDR3 residues: CASSSTVDLDF. CDR3 DNA: TGTGCCAGCAGTTCGACCGTAGATCTGGATTTT. The full variable domain, completed using reference TRBV2 and TRBJ1-4, is EPEVTQTPSHQVTQMGQEVILRCVPISNHLYFYWYRQILGQKVEFLVSFYNNEISEKSEIFDDQFSVERPDGSNFTLKIRSTKLEDSAMYFCASSSTVDLDFGSGTQLSVL.